The present T cell receptor (beta chain) was sequenced within a study of T cell repertoires in cytomegalovirus infection. Across the study: It was the public TCR beta signatures that indicated both CMV infection and matching HLA type.

V trimming: 0 bases; J trimming: 7 bases; junction bases outside the gene matches: 1. Germline V gives CDR1 SGHNT, CDR2 YYREEE (reference sequence). The CDR3 contains 14 residues. Using its own MiXCR run on the reads, TCRdb lists one record per CDR3 protein. The sample shows around 530,000 distinct CDR3 sequences, 26% of them seen only once. As for this clonotype: No antigen is known for it.

The study's findings and limits: There were carriers of CMV plus the relevant HLA, and cumulative public TCR beta family frequency identified them. Within the response measured ex vivo, HLA-C-restricted CMV-specific TCR beta clonotypes were dominant.

Source material: PBMCs. The V and J genes are TRBV5-4 and TRBJ1-5, with 10 bases aligning to TRBD1. This TCR came from a human donor in good health (CMV status not recorded). Some clones in this sample may be carry-over from other donors' samples. DNA of the CDR3: TGTGCCAGCAGCTTGGAGGGACAGGGGCAGCCCCAGCATTTT. Protein sequence: CASSLEGQGQPQHF.